The rows below give T cell receptor beta chains drawn from one sample of a study of T cell responses to AZD1222 COVID-19 vaccine. Measured with immunoSEQ multiplex PCR; TCRdb has only the in-frame clones, and not every one. The profile shows roughly 180,000 clones, 92% of them singletons. This sample comprised peripheral blood, obtained 28 days after the second AZD1222 dose. The source of these receptors is an adult who received the AZD1222 COVID-19 vaccine. The CDR3 runs from the conserved cysteine through the conserved F or W. The order of the fields is J gene, V gene, clone size, D gene, CDR3 DNA, CDR3 protein. The D gene is left open where the match is weak. A clone size is listed for some rows: how often the clone was seen (once, few, many), or a class if it is expanded.

>TRBJ1-2|TRBV19|.|.
TGTGCCAGTAGTATAGGACTGAACTATGGCTACACCTTC
CASSIGLNYGYTF
>TRBJ1-5|TRBV4-1|.|.
TGCGCCAGCAGCCAAGATGAGGAGGGCGGACAGCCCCAGCATTTT
CASSQDEEGGQPQHF
>TRBJ1-3|TRBV5-3|.|.
TGTGCCAGAAGCTTGCGGGAAATAGCTGGAAACACCATATATTTT
CARSLREIAGNTIYF
>TRBJ2-1|TRBV27|.|.
TGTGCCAGCGTATCAGGAAATGAGCAGTTCTTC
CASVSGNEQFF
>TRBJ1-1|TRBV30|.|.
TGTGCCTGGAGTTCGGGCGGGAACACTGAAGCTTTCTTT
CAWSSGGNTEAFF
>TRBJ1-1|TRBV5-1|.|.
TGCGCCAGCAGCTTGTCCGAGACAGGACCCATGAACACTGAAGCTTTCTTT
CASSLSETGPMNTEAFF
>TRBJ1-1|TRBV7-9|.|TRBD1
TGTGCCAGCAGCTGGGCCGGGACAGGGGAGAGTGAAGCTTTCTTT
CASSWAGTGESEAFF
>TRBJ1-4|TRBV5-1|.|.
TGCGCCAGCAGCCCCGGACAGATATACGATGAAAAACTGTTTTTT
CASSPGQIYDEKLFF
>TRBJ2-1|TRBV4-2|.|TRBD2
TGTGCCAGCGGGGCTAGCGGGAACGATGAGCAGTTCTTC
CASGASGNDEQFF
>TRBJ1-2|TRBV19|.|.
TGTGCCAGTAGTAGGCAGGTTTCCTCTAGTGGCTACACCTTC
CASSRQVSSSGYTF
>TRBJ1-2|TRBV7-9|.|.
TGTGCCAGCAGCTTAGATCTCGACAGCAAAATATTCACCTTC
CASSLDLDSKIFTF
>TRBJ2-7|TRBV28|.|.
TGTGCCAGCACCGTTGGGGGGGGCCCCTACGAGCAGTACTTC
CASTVGGGPYEQYF
>TRBJ1-6|TRBV10-3|.|.
TGTGCCATCAGTTGGGACGGTAATTCACCCCTCCACTTT
CAISWDGNSPLHF
>TRBJ1-5|TRBV19|.|.
TGTGCCAGTAATTGGGTCAGCAATCAGCCCCAGCATTTT
CASNWVSNQPQHF
>TRBJ1-3|TRBV7-2|.|TRBD1
TGTGCCAGCAGCGCCGTCTCCGGGACAGGGTTTGGAAACACCATATATTTT
CASSAVSGTGFGNTIYF
>TRBJ1-5|TRBV30|.|.
TGTGCCTGGTCTAGGGAGTTTGGGAATCAGCCCCAGCATTTT
CAWSREFGNQPQHF
>TRBJ1-1|TRBV19|.|.
TGTGCCAGTAGGGGACAAATTAACACTGAAGCTTTCTTT
CASRGQINTEAFF
>TRBJ2-1|TRBV14|.|TRBD1
TGTGCCAGCAGCCAGAATATAGGACAGGGGAACTACAATGAGCAGTTCTTC
CASSQNIGQGNYNEQFF
>TRBJ2-7|TRBV14|.|.
TGTGCCAGCAGTCCGGACCCCACCTACGAGCAGTACTTC
CASSPDPTYEQYF
>TRBJ1-5|TRBV15|.|TRBD1
TGTGCCACCAGCAGAGATTACGGGACAGGGGGCCGTCAGAATCAGCCCCAGCATTTT
CATSRDYGTGGRQNQPQHF
>TRBJ1-5|TRBV10-3|.|.
TGTGCCATCAGTGACCCCCCGGATCAGCCCCAGCATTTT
CAISDPPDQPQHF
>TRBJ2-7|TRBV6-5|.|.
TGTGCCAGCATGGCAGGGTACCCCTACGAGCAGTACTTC
CASMAGYPYEQYF
>TRBJ2-1|TRBV19|.|TRBD2
TGTGCCAGTAGTTCCCCTAGGAGCGGGGATGGCAATGAGCAGTTCTTC
CASSSPRSGDGNEQFF
>TRBJ1-2|TRBV18|.|TRBD1
TGTGCCAGCTCACCAAGCACCGGGACAGGGGGTCTCGGCTATGGCTACACCTTC
CASSPSTGTGGLGYGYTF
>TRBJ1-1|TRBV6-2/TRBV6-3|.|.
TGTGCCAGCAGTTACTTCGTGACAGGTGGGCGTGGGAACACTGAAGCTTTCTTT
CASSYFVTGGRGNTEAFF
>TRBJ2-7|TRBV6-5|.|TRBD2
TGTGCCAGCAGTTATTTCCAGGGAGGGTCCTACGAGCAGTACTTC
CASSYFQGGSYEQYF
>TRBJ2-7|TRBV19|.|.
TGTGCCAGCACGAACCCGGACGAGCAGTACTTC
CASTNPDEQYF
>TRBJ2-5|TRBV11-2|.|.
TGTGCCAGCAGCCCTGGGGCCCCCCAGGAGACCCAGTACTTC
CASSPGAPQETQYF
>TRBJ1-5|TRBV19|.|.
TGTGCCAGTTCCCGGGGGGTCCCGGCCAATCAGCCCCAGCATTTT
CASSRGVPANQPQHF
>TRBJ1-2|TRBV30|.|.
TGTGCCTGGAGTTCCCACAGAACCCTAGTCTATGGCTACACCTTC
CAWSSHRTLVYGYTF
>TRBJ2-3|TRBV11-2|once|TRBD2
TGTGCCAGCAGCTCCCGGGTGAATAGCGGGGGTTCAAAGGATACGCAGTATTTT
CASSSRVNSGGSKDTQYF
>TRBJ1-1|TRBV6-1|.|.
TGTGCCAGCAGTGACCGTCAGGGCTTCACTGAAGCTTTCTTT
CASSDRQGFTEAFF
>TRBJ1-3|TRBV14|.|.
TGTGCCAGCAGCCGACTCAGGATCGCTGGAAACACCATATATTTT
CASSRLRIAGNTIYF
>TRBJ1-5|TRBV13|.|.
TGTGCCAGCAGCTTATGGGGGGACGGTAGCAATCAGCCCCAGCATTTT
CASSLWGDGSNQPQHF
>TRBJ2-5|TRBV19|.|TRBD1
TGTGCCAGTAGTCAGGGACAGGGGGTGACTCAAGAGACCCAGTACTTC
CASSQGQGVTQETQYF
>TRBJ2-7|TRBV7-3|.|.
TGTGCCAGCAGGGCGCAGGGTTCCCACGAGCAGTACTTC
CASRAQGSHEQYF
>TRBJ1-2|TRBV7-3|.|.
TGTGCCAGCAGCTTAATTGCGGGGAGTGTGGAGGGCTACACCTTC
CASSLIAGSVEGYTF
>TRBJ1-6|TRBV27|.|TRBD1
TGTGCCAGCAGTTTGGGAGAGGGGGCTAATTCACCCCTCCACTTT
CASSLGEGANSPLHF
>TRBJ1-5|TRBV6-1|.|.
TGTGCCAGCAGTGAAGCGCTTCACAGGGCCCAGCATTTT
CASSEALHRAQHF
>TRBJ1-2|TRBV7-9|.|.
TGTGCCAGCAGCGAGGGACCGAATTCAAACTATGGCTACACCTTC
CASSEGPNSNYGYTF
>TRBJ1-5|TRBV24-1|.|.
TGTGCCACCAGTGACTCGGAAGGGGGCAATCAGCCCCAGCATTTT
CATSDSEGGNQPQHF
>TRBJ1-2|TRBV5-6|.|.
TGTGCCAGCAGCTTGGGAGTCGCGGCTAACTATGGCTACACCTTC
CASSLGVAANYGYTF
>TRBJ2-1|TRBV29-1|.|.
TGCAGCGTCACCCCAAGGGTCCGGGGAGGTGAGCAGTTCTTC
CSVTPRVRGGEQFF
>TRBJ2-7|TRBV5-1|.|.
TGCGCCAGCAGCCCAATGACAGGCCGCTCCTACGAGCAGTACTTC
CASSPMTGRSYEQYF
>TRBJ1-1|TRBV11-3|.|.
TGTGCCAGCAGCTCAGGGACCTCGGAGGGGGAAGCTTTCTTT
CASSSGTSEGEAFF
>TRBJ1-2|TRBV6-5|once|.
TGTGCCAGCAGTTACCGTGGGACCACTGATGGCTACACCTTC
CASSYRGTTDGYTF
>TRBJ1-2|TRBV9|.|.
TGTGCCAGCAGCGTAGCAAACTATGGCTACACCTTC
CASSVANYGYTF
>TRBJ2-1|TRBV12-3/TRBV12-4|once|.
TGTGCCAGCAGTTTACCCATCAATGAGCAGTTCTTC
CASSLPINEQFF
>TRBJ1-2|TRBV10-3|.|.
TGTGCCATCAGTGAGTTAGTGGCTGAGGGCTACACCTTC
CAISELVAEGYTF
>TRBJ2-1|TRBV12-3/TRBV12-4|.|.
TGTGCCAGCAGTTCTACGGGCAATGAGCAGTTCTTC
CASSSTGNEQFF
>TRBJ2-3|TRBV5-5|.|TRBD2
TGTGCCAGCAGCCGCGTGGTAGCGGGGCCTGCTGGCACAGATACGCAGTATTTT
CASSRVVAGPAGTDTQYF
>TRBJ2-1|TRBV3-1/TRBV3-2|.|TRBD1
TGTGCCAGCAGCCACACAGGGGGCTGGGAGCAGTTCTTC
CASSHTGGWEQFF
>TRBJ1-2|TRBV13|.|TRBD1
TGTGCCAGCAGCTCTCCCGGGACAGGGAGCGTCCTAACCTATGGCTACACCTTC
CASSSPGTGSVLTYGYTF
>TRBJ1-1|TRBV5-1|.|.
TGCGCCAGCAGCCGTGCGACAAGCAGGAACACTGAAGCTTTCTTT
CASSRATSRNTEAFF
>TRBJ2-3|TRBV27|.|TRBD2
TGTGCCAGCAGTTTTCGGCTAGCGGGAGGGACAGATACGCAGTATTTT
CASSFRLAGGTDTQYF